These 4 T cell receptor beta chains share one sample of origin, sequenced in a study of T cell repertoires in cytomegalovirus infection. TCRdb reprocessed the reads via MiXCR and lists one record per CDR3 protein. The repertoire has just under 500,000 distinct CDR3 sequences, 25% to 35% of them found once; the top ten carry about a sixth. For these receptors, no antigen is known. The sample was cultured PBMCs, taken from culture after CMV antigen stimulation. The source is a human donor in good health (CMV status not recorded). Some clones in this sample may be carry-over from other donors' samples.

This sequence joins TRBV7-9 and TRBJ2-3; D remains ambiguous. The CDR3 is 16 residues long. The V end was cut by 5 bases, the J end by 2 bases, with 17 bases between. Looked up from germline, CDR1 is SEHNR and CDR2 is FQNEAQ (reference sequence). CDR3 sequence reads: CASSPPLPSVTDTQYF. DNA for the CDR3: TGTGCCAGCAGCCCACCCCTCCCCAGCGTCACAGATACGCAGTATTTT.

The chain couples TRBV5-1 to TRBJ2-1, with TRBD2 identical over 8 bases. The CDR3 is 14 amino acids. Per germline, CDR1 SGHRS and CDR2 YFSETQ. Trimming at V came to 8 bases and at J to 7 bases, leaving 11 bases not matched to a gene. The CDR3 sequence: CASTSDPSGNEQFF. The DNA of the CDR3 is TGCGCCAGTACCAGCGACCCTAGCGGGAATGAGCAGTTCTTC.

The chain joins TRBV27 to TRBJ1-4; 9 bases agree with TRBD1. The germline CDR1 and CDR2 sequences are MNHEY and SMNVEV (reference sequence). V was pared by 6 bases and J by 7 bases, with 9 bases of the junction left unmatched. CDR3 length: 15 residues. CDR3 nucleotides: TGTGCCAGCAGCACAGAGGACAGGGGAGGTGAAAAACTGTTTTTT. Its protein is CASSTEDRGGEKLFF.

This chain joins TRBV6-5 and TRBJ1-2; tentatively, D is TRBD1 (5 bases). The germline V gene has CDR1 MNHEY and CDR2 SVGAGI. This CDR3 has 14 amino acids. The V and J ends lost 7 bases and 2 bases respectively, with 14 bases between them. Here the CDR3 reads CASTTGDSNYGYTF. The CDR3 DNA is TGTGCCAGCACCACGGGCGACAGCAACTATGGCTACACCTTC.